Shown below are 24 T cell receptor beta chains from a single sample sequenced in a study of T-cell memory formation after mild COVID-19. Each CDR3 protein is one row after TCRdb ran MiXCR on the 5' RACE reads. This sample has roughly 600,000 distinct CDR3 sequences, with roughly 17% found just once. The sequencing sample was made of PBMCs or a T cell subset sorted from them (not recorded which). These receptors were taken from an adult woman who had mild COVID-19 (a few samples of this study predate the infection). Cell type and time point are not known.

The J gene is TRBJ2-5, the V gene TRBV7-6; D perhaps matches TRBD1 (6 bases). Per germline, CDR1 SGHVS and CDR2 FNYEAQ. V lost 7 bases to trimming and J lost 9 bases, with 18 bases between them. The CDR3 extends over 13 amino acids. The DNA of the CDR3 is TGTGCCAGCACTCCAGGGGCAGGCACGGCCCAGTACTTC. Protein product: CASTPGAGTAQYF.

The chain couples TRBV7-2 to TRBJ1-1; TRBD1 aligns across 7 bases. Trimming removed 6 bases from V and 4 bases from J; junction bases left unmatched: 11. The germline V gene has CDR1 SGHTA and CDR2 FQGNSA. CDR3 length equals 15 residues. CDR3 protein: CASRLTPGGGTEAFF. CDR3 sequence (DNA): TGTGCCAGCAGGTTGACCCCAGGGGGAGGCACTGAAGCTTTCTTT.

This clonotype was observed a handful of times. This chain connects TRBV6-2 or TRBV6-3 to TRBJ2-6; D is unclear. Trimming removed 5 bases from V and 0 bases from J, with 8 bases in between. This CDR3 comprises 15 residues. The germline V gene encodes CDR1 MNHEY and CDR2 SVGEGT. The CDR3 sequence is CASSKQSSGANVLTF. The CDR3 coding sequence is TGTGCCAGCAGTAAACAGAGCTCTGGGGCCAACGTCCTGACTTTC.

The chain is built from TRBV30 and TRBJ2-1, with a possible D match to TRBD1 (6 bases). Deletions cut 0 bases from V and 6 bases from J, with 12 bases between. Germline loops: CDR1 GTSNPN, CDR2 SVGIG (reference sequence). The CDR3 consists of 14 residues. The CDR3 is CAWSVGAGSNEQFF. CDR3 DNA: TGTGCCTGGAGTGTGGGGGCGGGTAGCAATGAGCAGTTCTTC.

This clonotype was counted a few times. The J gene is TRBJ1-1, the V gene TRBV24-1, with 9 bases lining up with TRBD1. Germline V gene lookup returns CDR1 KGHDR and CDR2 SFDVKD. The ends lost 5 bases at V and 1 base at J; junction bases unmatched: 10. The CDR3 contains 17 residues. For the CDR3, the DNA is TGTGCCACCAGTGTTGGGAACAGGGGGCGGAGGAACACTGAAGCTTTCTTT. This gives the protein CATSVGNRGRRNTEAFF.

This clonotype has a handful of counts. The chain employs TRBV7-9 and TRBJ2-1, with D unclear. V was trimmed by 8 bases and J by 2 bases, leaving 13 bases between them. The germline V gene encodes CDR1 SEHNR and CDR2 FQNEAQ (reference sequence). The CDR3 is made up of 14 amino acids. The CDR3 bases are TGTGCCAGCGGCGACCTCACTACCTACAATGAGCAGTTCTTC. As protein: CASGDLTTYNEQFF. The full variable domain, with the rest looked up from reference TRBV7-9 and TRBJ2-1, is DTGVSQNPRHKITKRGQNVTFRCDPISEHNRLYWYRQTLGQGPEFLTYFQNEAQLEKSRLLSDRFSAERPKGSFSTLEIQRTEQGDSAMYLCASGDLTTYNEQFFGPGTRLTVL.

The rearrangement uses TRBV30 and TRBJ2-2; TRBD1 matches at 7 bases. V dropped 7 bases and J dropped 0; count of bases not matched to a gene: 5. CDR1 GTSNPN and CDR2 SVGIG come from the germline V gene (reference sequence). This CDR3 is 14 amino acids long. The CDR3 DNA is TGTGCCTCTACGAGGGGGCCGAACACCGGGGAGCTGTTTTTT. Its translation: CASTRGPNTGELFF.

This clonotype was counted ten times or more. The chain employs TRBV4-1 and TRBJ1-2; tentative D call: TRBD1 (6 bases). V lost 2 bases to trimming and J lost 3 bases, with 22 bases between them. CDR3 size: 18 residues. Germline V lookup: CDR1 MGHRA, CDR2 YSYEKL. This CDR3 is CASSQRPQGRGIDYGYTF. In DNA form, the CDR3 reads TGCGCCAGCAGCCAACGCCCCCAAGGCAGGGGCATTGACTATGGCTACACCTTC.

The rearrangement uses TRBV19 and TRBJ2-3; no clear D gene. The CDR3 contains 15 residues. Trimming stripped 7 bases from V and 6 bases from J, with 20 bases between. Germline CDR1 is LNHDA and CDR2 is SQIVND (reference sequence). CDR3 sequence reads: CASTPRMRTTDTQYF. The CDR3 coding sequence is TGTGCCAGTACCCCCCGGATGCGGACGACGGATACGCAGTATTTT.

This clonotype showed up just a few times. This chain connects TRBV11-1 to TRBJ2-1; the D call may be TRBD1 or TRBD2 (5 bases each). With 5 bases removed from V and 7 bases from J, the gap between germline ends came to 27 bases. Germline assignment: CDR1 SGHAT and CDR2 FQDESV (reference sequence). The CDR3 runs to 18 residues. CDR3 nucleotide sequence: TGTGCCAGCAGCCCTAGTCAGTCCCTCGGGGCCAGACTTAATGAGCAGTTCTTC. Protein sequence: CASSPSQSLGARLNEQFF.

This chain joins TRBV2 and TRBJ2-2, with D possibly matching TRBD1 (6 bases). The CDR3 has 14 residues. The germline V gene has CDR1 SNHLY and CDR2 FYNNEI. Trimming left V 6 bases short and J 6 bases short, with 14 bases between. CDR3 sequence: CASREQGAAGELFF. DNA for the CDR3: TGTGCCAGCAGAGAACAGGGCGCGGCCGGGGAGCTGTTTTTT.

The CDR3 region has the DNA TGCGCCAGCAGCCAAGACCCCGTAGCGGGGGGGTCCTACAATGAGCAGTTCTTC. Encoded protein: CASSQDPVAGGSYNEQFF. The chain uses TRBV4-1 and TRBJ2-1, with 11 bases lining up with TRBD2. The trim removed 0 bases at V and 1 base at J, leaving 5 bases unmatched. From germline, CDR1 is MGHRA and CDR2 YSYEKL. This CDR3 is built from 18 residues.

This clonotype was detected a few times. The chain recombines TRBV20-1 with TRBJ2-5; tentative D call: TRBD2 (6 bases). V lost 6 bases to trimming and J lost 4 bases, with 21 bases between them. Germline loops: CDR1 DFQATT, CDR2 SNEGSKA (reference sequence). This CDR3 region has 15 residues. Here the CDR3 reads CSAPPPEGFGETQYF. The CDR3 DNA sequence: TGCAGTGCGCCACCGCCGGAGGGGTTCGGAGAGACCCAGTACTTC.

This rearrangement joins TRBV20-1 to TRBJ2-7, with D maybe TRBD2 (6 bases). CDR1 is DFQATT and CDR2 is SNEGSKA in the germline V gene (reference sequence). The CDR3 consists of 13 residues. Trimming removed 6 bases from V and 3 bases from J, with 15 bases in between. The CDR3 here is CSARGRRDYEQYF. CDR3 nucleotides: TGCAGTGCAAGGGGACGGAGGGACTACGAGCAGTACTTC.

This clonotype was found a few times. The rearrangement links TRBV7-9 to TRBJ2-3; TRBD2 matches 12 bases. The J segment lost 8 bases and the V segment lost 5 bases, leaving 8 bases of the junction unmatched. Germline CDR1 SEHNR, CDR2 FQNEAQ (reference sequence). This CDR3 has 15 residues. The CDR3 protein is CASSNPTSGGGTQYF. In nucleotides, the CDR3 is TGTGCCAGCAGCAACCCGACTAGCGGGGGAGGTACGCAGTATTTT.

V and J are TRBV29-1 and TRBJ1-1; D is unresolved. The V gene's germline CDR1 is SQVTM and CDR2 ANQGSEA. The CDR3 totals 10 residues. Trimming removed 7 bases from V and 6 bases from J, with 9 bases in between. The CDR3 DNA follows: TGCAGCGCGAACCTGGCTGAAGCTTTCTTT. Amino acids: CSANLAEAFF.

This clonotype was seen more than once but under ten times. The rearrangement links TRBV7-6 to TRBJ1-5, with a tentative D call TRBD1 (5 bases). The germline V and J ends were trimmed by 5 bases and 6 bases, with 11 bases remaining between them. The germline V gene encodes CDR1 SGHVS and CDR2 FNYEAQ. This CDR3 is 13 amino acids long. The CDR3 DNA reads TGTGCCAGCAGCCCGCAGGGAAGTCAGCCCCAGCATTTT. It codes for CASSPQGSQPQHF.

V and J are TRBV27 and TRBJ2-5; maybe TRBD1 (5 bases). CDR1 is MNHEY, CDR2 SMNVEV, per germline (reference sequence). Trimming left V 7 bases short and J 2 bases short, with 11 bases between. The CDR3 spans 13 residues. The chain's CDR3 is CASKPGLQETQYF. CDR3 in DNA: TGTGCCAGCAAACCAGGGCTACAAGAGACCCAGTACTTC.

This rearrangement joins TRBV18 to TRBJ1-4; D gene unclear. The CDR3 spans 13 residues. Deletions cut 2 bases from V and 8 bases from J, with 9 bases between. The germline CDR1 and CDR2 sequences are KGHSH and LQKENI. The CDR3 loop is CASSPGLGEKLFF. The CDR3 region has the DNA TGTGCCAGCTCACCAGGGCTAGGGGAAAAACTGTTTTTT.

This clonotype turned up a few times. Written as DNA, the CDR3 is TGTGCCAGCAGTTTAGTCTGGAAAACAGATACGCAGTATTTT. Its translation: CASSLVWKTDTQYF. This rearrangement joins TRBV12-3 or TRBV12-4 to TRBJ2-3; no clear D. The CDR3 has 14 residues. Deletions cut 1 base from V and 3 bases from J, with 8 bases between.

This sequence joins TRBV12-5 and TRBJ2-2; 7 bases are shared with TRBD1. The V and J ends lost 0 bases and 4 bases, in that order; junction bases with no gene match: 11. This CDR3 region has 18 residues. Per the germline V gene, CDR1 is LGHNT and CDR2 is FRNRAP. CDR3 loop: CASGLVLGQGDFTGELFF. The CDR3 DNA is TGTGCTAGTGGTTTGGTACTAGGGCAGGGGGATTTCACCGGGGAGCTGTTTTTT.

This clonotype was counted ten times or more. CDR3 region: CASSPSGNLRDEQFF. CDR3 coding DNA: TGTGCCAGCAGTCCTAGCGGGAACCTCCGGGATGAGCAGTTCTTC. The chain carries TRBV12-3 or TRBV12-4 and TRBJ2-1, with TRBD2 matching 9 bases. V lost 5 bases and J lost 8; bases outside the gene matches: 10. The CDR3 totals 15 residues.

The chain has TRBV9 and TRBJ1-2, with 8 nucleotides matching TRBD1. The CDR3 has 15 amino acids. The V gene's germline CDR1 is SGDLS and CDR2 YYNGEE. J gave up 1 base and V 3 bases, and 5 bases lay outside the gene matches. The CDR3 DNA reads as TGTGCCAGCAGCGGTGGGACAGGCTTTAACTATGGCTACACCTTC. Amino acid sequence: CASSGGTGFNYGYTF.

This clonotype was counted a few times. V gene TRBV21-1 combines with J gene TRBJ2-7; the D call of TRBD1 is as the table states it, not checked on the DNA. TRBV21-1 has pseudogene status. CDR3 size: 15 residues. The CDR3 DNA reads TGTGCCAGCAGCATGCGGACAGGGGACGTGGACGAGCAGTACTTC. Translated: CASSMRTGDVDEQYF.